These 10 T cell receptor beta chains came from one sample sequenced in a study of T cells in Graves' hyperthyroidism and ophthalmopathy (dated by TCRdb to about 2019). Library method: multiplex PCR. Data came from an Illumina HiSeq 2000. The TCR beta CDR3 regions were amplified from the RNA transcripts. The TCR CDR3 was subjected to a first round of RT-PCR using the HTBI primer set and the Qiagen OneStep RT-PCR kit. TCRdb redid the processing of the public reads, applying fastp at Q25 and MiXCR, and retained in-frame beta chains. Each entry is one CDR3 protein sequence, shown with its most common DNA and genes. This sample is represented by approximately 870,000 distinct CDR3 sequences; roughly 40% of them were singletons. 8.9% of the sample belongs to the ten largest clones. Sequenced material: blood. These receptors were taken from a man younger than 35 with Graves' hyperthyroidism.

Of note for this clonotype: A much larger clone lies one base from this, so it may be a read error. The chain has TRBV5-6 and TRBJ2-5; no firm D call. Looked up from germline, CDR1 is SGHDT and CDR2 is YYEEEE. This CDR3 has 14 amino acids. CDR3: CASSLSAGQEIQYF. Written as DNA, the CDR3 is TGTGCCAGCAGCTTGTCAGCAGGCCAAGAGATCCAGTACTTC. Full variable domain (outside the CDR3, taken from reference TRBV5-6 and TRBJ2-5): DAGVTQSPTHLIKTRGQQVTLRCSPKSGHDTVSWYQQALGQGPQFIFQYYEEEERQRGNFPDRFSGHQFPNYSSELNVNALLLGDSALYLCASSLSAGQEIQYFGPGTRLLVL.

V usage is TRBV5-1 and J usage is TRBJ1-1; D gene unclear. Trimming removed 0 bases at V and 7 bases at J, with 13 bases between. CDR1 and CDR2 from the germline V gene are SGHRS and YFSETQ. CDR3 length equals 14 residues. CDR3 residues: CASSLAGGLSEAFF. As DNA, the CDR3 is TGCGCCAGCAGCTTGGCCGGAGGGCTAAGTGAAGCTTTCTTT.

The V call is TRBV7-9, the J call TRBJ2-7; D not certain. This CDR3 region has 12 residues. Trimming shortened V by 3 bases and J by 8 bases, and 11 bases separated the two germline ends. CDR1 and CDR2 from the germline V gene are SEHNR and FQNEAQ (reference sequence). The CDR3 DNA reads TGTGCCAGCAGCTTCCAGTCGTACAAGCAGTACTTC. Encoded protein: CASSFQSYKQYF.

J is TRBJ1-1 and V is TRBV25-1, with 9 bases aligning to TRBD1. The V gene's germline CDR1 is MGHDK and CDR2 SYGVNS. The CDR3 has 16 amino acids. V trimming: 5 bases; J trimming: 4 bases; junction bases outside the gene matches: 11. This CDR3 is CASSQSGTGWSTEAFF. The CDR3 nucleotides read TGTGCCAGCAGTCAATCCGGGACAGGGTGGAGCACTGAAGCTTTCTTT.

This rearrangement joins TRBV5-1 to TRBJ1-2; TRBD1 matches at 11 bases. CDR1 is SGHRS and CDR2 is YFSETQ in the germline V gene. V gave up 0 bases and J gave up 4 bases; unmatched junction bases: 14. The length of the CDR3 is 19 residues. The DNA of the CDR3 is TGCGCCAGCAGCTTGGAATTGGGACAGGGGGGAGACTATGGCTATGGCTACACCTTC. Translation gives CASSLELGQGGDYGYGYTF.

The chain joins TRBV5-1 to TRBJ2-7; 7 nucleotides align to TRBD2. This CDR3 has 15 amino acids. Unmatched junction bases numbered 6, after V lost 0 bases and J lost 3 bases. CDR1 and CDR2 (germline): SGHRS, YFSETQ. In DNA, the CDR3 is TGCGCCAGCAGCTTGGGAGTCGGGGGGAACTACGAGCAGTACTTC. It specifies CASSLGVGGNYEQYF.

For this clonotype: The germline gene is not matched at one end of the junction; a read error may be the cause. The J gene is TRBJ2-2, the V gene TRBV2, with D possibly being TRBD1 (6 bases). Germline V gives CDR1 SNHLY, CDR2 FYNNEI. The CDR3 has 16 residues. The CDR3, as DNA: TGTGCCACCAGTGATTCGGGACACGCGAACACCGGGGAGCTGTTTTTT. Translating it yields CATSDSGHANTGELFF.

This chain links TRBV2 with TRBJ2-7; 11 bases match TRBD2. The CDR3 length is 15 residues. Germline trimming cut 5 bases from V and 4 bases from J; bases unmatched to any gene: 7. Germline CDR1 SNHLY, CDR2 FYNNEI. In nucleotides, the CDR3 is TGTGCCAGCAGTTTAACTAGCGGGAGTGTATACGAGCAGTACTTC. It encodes CASSLTSGSVYEQYF.

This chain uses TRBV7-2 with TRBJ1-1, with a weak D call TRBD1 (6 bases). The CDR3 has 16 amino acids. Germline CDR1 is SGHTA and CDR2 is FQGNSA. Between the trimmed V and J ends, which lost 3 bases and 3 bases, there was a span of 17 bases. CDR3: CASSFGAGVGDTEAFF. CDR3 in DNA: TGTGCCAGCAGCTTTGGGGCAGGGGTTGGTGACACTGAAGCTTTCTTT.

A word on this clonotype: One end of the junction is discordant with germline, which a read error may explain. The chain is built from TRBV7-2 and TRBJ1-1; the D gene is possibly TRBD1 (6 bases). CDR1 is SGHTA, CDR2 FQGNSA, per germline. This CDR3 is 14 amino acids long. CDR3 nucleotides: TGTGCCAGCAGAAACGAGGGGGGGGTGACTGAAGCCTTCTTT. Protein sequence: CASRNEGGVTEAFF.